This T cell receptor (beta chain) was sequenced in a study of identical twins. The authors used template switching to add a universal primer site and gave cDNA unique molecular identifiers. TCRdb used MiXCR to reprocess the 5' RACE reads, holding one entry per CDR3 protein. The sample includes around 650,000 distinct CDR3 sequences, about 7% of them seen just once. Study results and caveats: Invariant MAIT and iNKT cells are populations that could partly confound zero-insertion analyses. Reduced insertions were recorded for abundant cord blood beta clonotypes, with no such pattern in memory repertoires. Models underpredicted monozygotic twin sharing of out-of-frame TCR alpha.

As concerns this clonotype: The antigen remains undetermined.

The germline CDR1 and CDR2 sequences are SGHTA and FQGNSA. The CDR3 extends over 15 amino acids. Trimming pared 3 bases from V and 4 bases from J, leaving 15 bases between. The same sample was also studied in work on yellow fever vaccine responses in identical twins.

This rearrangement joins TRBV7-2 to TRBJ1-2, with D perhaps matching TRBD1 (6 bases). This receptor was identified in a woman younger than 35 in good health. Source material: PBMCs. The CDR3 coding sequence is TGTGCCAGCAGCTTCTCGGGGGCGGCCTCCTATGGCTACACCTTC. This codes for CASSFSGAASYGYTF.